Presented here are 7 T cell receptor beta chains from one specimen sequenced in a study of control samples from healthy donors and cancer patients. The protocol was immunoSEQ multiplex PCR, while the TCRdb copy is restricted to in-frame clones and leaves out a portion. The table includes around 100,000 clones, approximately 90% detected once. Sample: PBMCs. These receptors came from a man aged 60 to 69 with lung cancer.

The chain carries TRBV3-1 (or the pseudogene TRBV3-2) and TRBJ2-7; D may be TRBD1 (6 bases). This CDR3 is 14 amino acids long. CDR1 and CDR2 from the germline V gene are LGHDT and YNNKEL (reference sequence). The V and J ends lost 3 bases and 7 bases respectively, with 16 bases between them. The CDR3 DNA sequence: TGTGCCAGCAGCCAGAGGACAGTGACCAAAGAGCAGTACTTC. Translation: CASSQRTVTKEQYF.

V usage is TRBV7-9 and J usage is TRBJ2-1, with 7 bases matching TRBD1. Germline CDR1 is SEHNR and CDR2 is FQNEAQ (reference sequence). V lost 4 bases and J lost 0; bases outside the gene matches: 9. This CDR3 region has 17 residues. The CDR3 DNA reads as TGTGCCAGCAGCTCCCTAGGGGGCTCAAGCTCCTACAATGAGCAGTTCTTC. The encoded protein is CASSSLGGSSSYNEQFF.

The chain employs TRBV2 and TRBJ1-5; D perhaps matches TRBD1 (6 bases). Trimming cost V 2 bases and J 5 bases, with 10 bases left between them. The CDR3 is 14 amino acids. Germline V gene lookup returns CDR1 SNHLY and CDR2 FYNNEI. As DNA, the CDR3 is TGTGCCAGCAGTGAAAGGGAGGGGGATCAGCCCCAGCATTTT. It is translated as CASSEREGDQPQHF.

The rearrangement uses TRBV4-2 and TRBJ1-1, with D tentatively TRBD1 (6 bases). The germline V gene encodes CDR1 LGHNA and CDR2 YNFKEQ. Deletions cut 1 base from V and 1 base from J, with 10 bases between. The CDR3 contains 15 residues. CDR3 sequence (DNA): TGTGCCAGCAGCCAAGGACAGGTTGGGAACACTGAAGCTTTCTTT. Encoded protein: CASSQGQVGNTEAFF.

This chain connects TRBV3-1 (or the pseudogene TRBV3-2) to TRBJ1-2; no clear D. Germline assignment: CDR1 LGHDT and CDR2 YNNKEL (reference sequence). The germline V and J ends were trimmed by 1 base and 7 bases, with 16 bases remaining between them. This CDR3 spans 15 amino acids. CDR3 sequence reads: CASSQAGGLGGGYTF. The DNA of the CDR3 is TGTGCCAGCAGCCAAGCGGGCGGACTGGGAGGTGGCTACACCTTC.

The rearrangement joins TRBV5-8 to TRBJ1-6; no reliable D call. The CDR3 consists of 13 residues. Germline CDR1 reads SGHTS; CDR2 reads YDEGEE. Trimming cost V 0 bases and J 9 bases, with 7 bases left between them. The CDR3: CASSLVRASPLHF. DNA of the CDR3: TGTGCCAGCAGCTTGGTTCGAGCTTCACCCCTCCACTTT. Full variable domain (rest looked up from reference TRBV5-8 and TRBJ1-6): EAGVTQSPTHLIKTRGQQATLRCSPISGHTSVYWYQQALGLGLQFLLWYDEGEERNRGNFPPRFSGRQFPNYSSELNVNALELEDSALYLCASSLVRASPLHFGNGTRLTVT.

The chain links TRBV6-6 to TRBJ1-2; possible D gene TRBD1, 5 bases. V gave up 4 bases and J gave up 0 bases, with 12 bases separating them. This CDR3 has 15 residues. Germline V gene sequence: CDR1 MNHNY, CDR2 SVGAGI (reference sequence). DNA of the CDR3: TGTGCCAGCAGTTTCCAAACCAGGGCTAACTATGGCTACACCTTC. Translating it yields CASSFQTRANYGYTF.